Shown below are 21 T cell receptor beta chains from a single sample sequenced in a study of T-cell memory formation after mild COVID-19. TCRdb re-derived calls from the 5' RACE reads in MiXCR, one entry per CDR3 protein. The data hold about 430,000 distinct CDR3 sequences, with 24% observed a single time. Sequencing input: PBMCs or a T cell subset sorted from them (not recorded which). The receptor source for this set is an adult woman who had mild COVID-19 (a few samples of this study predate the infection). Cell type and time point are not known.

The chain is built from TRBV3-1 and TRBJ2-1, with D uncertain. Trimming removed 3 bases from V and 5 bases from J, with 11 bases in between. CDR3 length: 14 residues. Germline V gene lookup returns CDR1 LGHDT and CDR2 YNNKEL (reference sequence). The CDR3 spells CASSHSDVDNEQFF. In DNA, the CDR3 is TGTGCCAGCAGCCATTCAGACGTGGACAATGAGCAGTTCTTC.

The chain is built from TRBV29-1 and TRBJ1-2, with D perhaps TRBD1 (5 bases). CDR3 length: 12 amino acids. Between the trimmed V and J ends, which lost 7 bases and 4 bases, there was a span of 13 bases. Germline lookup yields CDR1 SQVTM and CDR2 ANQGSEA. The chain's CDR3 is CSAAGGGYGYTF. The CDR3 nucleotides are TGCAGCGCCGCGGGGGGGGGCTATGGCTACACCTTC. The entire variable domain, with the rest obtained from reference TRBV29-1 and TRBJ1-2, is as follows: SAVISQKPSRDICQRGTSLTIQCQVDSQVTMMFWYRQQPGQSLTLIATANQGSEATYESGFVIDKFPISRPNLTFSTLTVSNMSPEDSSIYLCSAAGGGYGYTFGSGTRLTVV.

The V gene is TRBV12-3 or TRBV12-4, the J gene TRBJ1-4; the D is unclear. The CDR3 length is 15 residues. V lost 7 bases to trimming and J lost 0 bases, with 12 bases between them. The CDR3 protein is CASKFRETTNEKLFF. The CDR3 region has the DNA TGTGCCAGCAAATTCCGGGAGACAACTAATGAAAAACTGTTTTTT.

Concerning this clonotype: At one boundary the junction diverges from the germline segment, which might be a read error. The chain combines TRBV7-7 with TRBJ2-1, with 11 bases that match TRBD2. Per the germline V gene, CDR1 is SSHAT and CDR2 is FNYEAQ (reference sequence). The CDR3 has 14 amino acids. The CDR3 DNA is TGTGCTAGCAGCCCCGGGCTAGCGGGAGGCGAGCAGTTCTTC. Amino acids: CASSPGLAGGEQFF.

The genes are TRBV7-2 and TRBJ2-7; D is ambiguous. Trimming shortened V by 5 bases and J by 6 bases, and 14 bases separated the two germline ends. The CDR3 extends over 13 amino acids. The germline gives CDR1 SGHTA, CDR2 FQGNSA. CDR3 amino acids: CASSLNSLSEQYF. DNA for the CDR3: TGTGCCAGCAGCCTAAATAGCCTCTCCGAGCAGTACTTC.

This clonotype showed up just a few times. The J gene is TRBJ2-6, the V gene TRBV5-1, with 8 bases identical to TRBD1. Trimming took 3 bases from V and 1 from J; bases not matched to a gene: 9. This CDR3 is 18 amino acids long. CDR1 and CDR2 from the germline V gene are SGHRS and YFSETQ. CDR3 sequence (DNA): TGCGCCAGCAGCTCGGCCCCAGGGGGCAGTTCTGGGGCCAACGTCCTGACTTTC. Its protein product is CASSSAPGGSSGANVLTF.

The genes are TRBV6-4 and TRBJ2-3; 7 bases match TRBD2. The CDR3 is 16 residues long. Germline trimming cut 3 bases from V and 2 bases from J; bases unmatched to any gene: 8. CDR1 MRHNA and CDR2 SNTAGT come from the germline V gene. The CDR3 region is CASSEGASGATDTQYF. CDR3 sequence (DNA): TGTGCCAGCAGTGAAGGGGCTAGCGGTGCCACAGATACGCAGTATTTT.

The CDR3 here is CASSLRTSGLSTDTQYF. The CDR3 DNA sequence: TGTGCCAGCAGCTTAAGAACTAGCGGCCTTAGCACAGATACGCAGTATTTT. This chain links TRBV7-2 with TRBJ2-3, with 8 bases that match TRBD2. Germline loops: CDR1 SGHTA, CDR2 FQGNSA. V trimming: 2 bases; J trimming: 0 bases; junction bases outside the gene matches: 7. CDR3 length: 17 amino acids.

V is TRBV4-2 and J is TRBJ2-6; D remains unclear. The V end was cut by 4 bases, the J end by 0 bases, with 16 bases between. Germline CDR1 LGHNA, CDR2 YNFKEQ. The CDR3 has 18 residues. CDR3: CASSPYWTSSSGANVLTF. The CDR3, as DNA: TGTGCCAGCAGCCCGTACTGGACGAGCAGCTCTGGGGCCAACGTCCTGACTTTC.

CDR3 sequence: CASRGQMNTEAFF. DNA of the CDR3: TGCGCCAGCAGGGGACAGATGAACACTGAAGCTTTCTTT. The rearrangement joins TRBV5-1 to TRBJ1-1, with 7 nucleotides matching TRBD1. Germline V gene data show CDR1 as SGHRS and CDR2 as YFSETQ. This CDR3 is built from 13 residues. Trimming took 5 bases from V and 0 from J; bases not matched to a gene: 1.

This chain links TRBV12-3 or TRBV12-4 with TRBJ1-5; D remains unclear. V was cut by 2 bases and J by 2 bases, with 10 bases left in between. The CDR3 is made up of 15 amino acids. The CDR3 nucleotides are TGTGCCAGCAGTTTAAACTCTGGTGGCAATCAGCCCCAGCATTTT. Encoded protein: CASSLNSGGNQPQHF.

This chain's CDR3 is CATQGENTEAFF. CDR3 DNA: TGTGCCACCCAGGGTGAGAACACTGAAGCTTTCTTT. This chain links TRBV7-9 with TRBJ1-1, with D maybe TRBD1 (5 bases). Germline V gene lookup returns CDR1 SEHNR and CDR2 FQNEAQ (reference sequence). This CDR3 contains 12 residues. The V end was cut by 10 bases, the J end by 1 base, with 10 bases between. The full variable domain, its missing parts supplied by reference TRBV7-9 and TRBJ1-1, is DTGVSQNPRHKITKRGQNVTFRCDPISEHNRLYWYRQTLGQGPEFLTYFQNEAQLEKSRLLSDRFSAERPKGSFSTLEIQRTEQGDSAMYLCATQGENTEAFFGQGTRLTVV.

This clonotype was seen at least ten times. This chain joins TRBV7-3 and TRBJ1-5; a possible D gene is TRBD1 (6 bases). This CDR3 spans 13 amino acids. V lost 6 bases, J lost 3 bases, and 9 bases lay in between. Germline assignment: CDR1 SGHTA and CDR2 FQGTGA. The CDR3 nucleotides are TGTGCCAGCAGTCAGGGGATCAATCAGCCCCAGCATTTT. This gives the protein CASSQGINQPQHF.

This clonotype occurred a few times. V gene TRBV5-1 combines with J gene TRBJ2-1, with 9 positions matching TRBD2. This CDR3 has 14 residues. The V gene end was trimmed by 5 bases and the J gene end by 7 bases; junction bases not matched to a gene: 7. Germline values: CDR1 SGHRS, CDR2 YFSETQ. The CDR3 spells CASSRGGARNEQFF. The CDR3 DNA is TGCGCCAGCAGTCGCGGGGGGGCGAGGAATGAGCAGTTCTTC.

Only a few counts were recorded for this clonotype. The chain recombines TRBV9 with TRBJ2-3; the D call may be TRBD1 or TRBD2 (5 bases each). Germline V gene sequence: CDR1 SGDLS, CDR2 YYNGEE. The V and J ends lost 4 bases and 6 bases respectively, with 18 bases between them. The CDR3 extends over 15 amino acids. The chain's CDR3 is CASSFTGTPWDTQYF. CDR3 coding DNA: TGTGCCAGCAGCTTTACCGGGACCCCCTGGGATACGCAGTATTTT.

The chain couples TRBV19 to TRBJ2-3, with TRBD2 as a possible D gene (6 bases). V lost 10 bases and J lost 0, with 14 bases in between. There are 14 residues in the CDR3. Germline V gene data show CDR1 as LNHDA and CDR2 as SQIVND (reference sequence). CDR3 sequence reads: CATRRDLSTDTQYF. The CDR3, as DNA: TGTGCCACACGGCGGGACCTAAGCACAGATACGCAGTATTTT.

The rearrangement uses TRBV6-5 and TRBJ1-1, with 7 nucleotides matching TRBD1. The CDR3 loop spans 19 amino acids. The V and J ends lost 2 bases and 4 bases, in that order; junction bases with no gene match: 19. Germline assignment: CDR1 MNHEY and CDR2 SVGAGI. The chain's CDR3 is CASSYQVLRTGSVGTEAFF. The CDR3 nucleotides are TGTGCCAGCAGTTACCAGGTCTTGAGGACAGGAAGTGTGGGCACTGAAGCTTTCTTT.

V gene TRBV20-1 combines with J gene TRBJ2-7; D unclear. Per germline, CDR1 DFQATT and CDR2 SNEGSKA (reference sequence). The CDR3 spans 13 residues. Between the trimmed V and J ends, which lost 3 bases and 2 bases, there was a span of 11 bases. CDR3 nucleotide sequence: TGCAGTGCTAGTCGAGCCGGGCCCTACGAGCAGTACTTC. Translation gives CSASRAGPYEQYF.

The rearrangement links TRBV19 to TRBJ1-1, with 7 bases fitting TRBD1. Per the germline V gene, CDR1 is LNHDA and CDR2 is SQIVND (reference sequence). Trimming cost V 6 bases and J 2 bases; bases outside gene matches: 9. This CDR3 comprises 15 residues. The CDR3 loop reads CASSLEGQRNTEAFF. The CDR3 bases are TGTGCCAGTAGCCTAGAGGGACAGAGAAACACTGAAGCTTTCTTT.

This chain uses TRBV5-1 with TRBJ2-1, with a tentative D call TRBD1 (5 bases). V gave up 5 bases and J gave up 1 base, with 25 bases separating them. The CDR3 length is 19 residues. Germline V CDR1 and CDR2: SGHRS, YFSETQ. This CDR3 reads CASSLWGRVGETSYNEQFF. CDR3 DNA: TGCGCCAGCAGTTTGTGGGGCAGGGTGGGCGAAACTTCCTACAATGAGCAGTTCTTC.

This clonotype was seen repeatedly, ten times or more. V gene TRBV7-9 combines with J gene TRBJ1-2, with a weak D call TRBD1 (5 bases). CDR3 length: 13 amino acids. V was shortened by 7 bases and J by 8 bases, with 17 bases between the two germline ends. The germline V gene encodes CDR1 SEHNR and CDR2 FQNEAQ (reference sequence). CDR3 amino acids: CASTFSQGQGYTF. The CDR3 DNA is TGTGCCAGCACCTTCTCTCAGGGTCAAGGCTACACCTTC.